The 7 T cell receptor beta chains listed next were all sequenced from one sample in a study of tissue T cells after allogeneic stem cell transplantation. The time point here: mouse harvest day 14 after allogeneic transplant. Each mouse received 10^7 T-cell-depleted marrow cells plus 10^6 splenic CD5+ T cells by tail vein. Profiling relied on immunoSEQ multiplex PCR, and the TCRdb table lists in-frame clones only, not all of them. The sample lists about 2,100 clones; approximately 46% were seen once. Sequenced input: lymph node tissue. These receptors were taken from a female BALB/c mouse given C57BL/6 T cells with graft-versus-host disease after an allogeneic hematopoietic cell transplant.

With respect to this clone: The listed genes are named as in mouse. The read falls 1 residue short of the CDR3 end, and the missing part is taken from the germline J gene. This rearrangement joins TRBV26 to TRBJ1-3; no firm D call. The CDR3 sequence is 14 residues long. V was cut by 2 bases and J by 0 bases, with 5 bases left in between. CDR1 and CDR2 from the germline V gene are KGHPV and FQNQEV (reference sequence). CDR3 DNA, as far as it was read: TGTGCCAGCAGTCTGCCAAATTCTGGAAATACGCTCTAT. Amino acid sequence: CASSLPNSGNTLY. The entire CDR3 protein is CASSLPNSGNTLYF.

Regarding this clone: Genes and germline are mouse. The read finishes 1 residue shy of the CDR3 end, and the germline J gene is used to complete it. V and J are TRBV2 and TRBJ1-3; D not resolved. This CDR3 is 14 amino acids long. Germline CDR1 LGHNA, CDR2 YSYQKL. The V end lost 2 bases, the J end lost 0 bases, and 5 bases lay between the germline ends. CDR3 amino acids: CASSQTNSGNTLYF. The DNA read from the CDR3 is TGTGCCAGCAGCCAAACAAATTCTGGAAATACGCTCTAT.

About this clone itself: Mouse germline and gene names are used. The CDR3 end lies 1 residue beyond the end of the read and is filled in from the germline J gene. This chain joins TRBV5 and TRBJ2-3, with 10 bases aligning to TRBD1. This CDR3 spans 14 amino acids. Trimming removed 4 bases from V and 5 bases from J; junction bases left unmatched: 3. Germline CDR1 LGHNA, CDR2 YNLKQL (reference sequence). The CDR3 loop is CASSLGTGEETLYF. The CDR3 DNA, read in part, is TGTGCCAGCAGCCTCGGGACAGGGGAAGAAACGCTGTAT.

To note about this clone: Mouse gene names and germline throughout. With the read ending 1 residue before the CDR3 end, the germline J gene is used to fill in that end. This rearrangement joins TRBV26 to TRBJ1-3; D gene ambiguous. The germline V gene encodes CDR1 KGHPV and CDR2 FQNQEV (reference sequence). Between the trimmed V and J ends, which lost 1 base and 0 bases, there was a span of 4 bases. The CDR3 length is 14 residues. The CDR3 loop reads CASSLWDSGNTLYF. The covered CDR3 bases are TGTGCCAGCAGTCTGTGGGATTCTGGAAATACGCTCTAT.

A note on this clone: Gene and germline names: mouse. The read comes to an end 1 residue before the CDR3 does, leaving the germline J gene to fill in the end. This chain connects TRBV26 to TRBJ1-6; D gene uncertain. TRBJ1-6 is an ORF for which the function is uncertain. CDR1 KGHPV and CDR2 FQNQEV come from the germline V gene (reference sequence). The CDR3 is 13 amino acids. V lost 7 bases, J lost 6 bases, and 10 bases lay in between. CDR3 DNA (partial): TGTGCCAGCAAGGGCCGTCTTAATTCGCCCCTCTAC. Protein product: CASKGRLNSPLY. The complete CDR3 sequence is CASKGRLNSPLYF.

This clone was observed a handful of times. The germline and genes are mouse ones. The CDR3 is cut off 1 residue early in the read; its end comes from the germline J gene. The genes are TRBV26 and TRBJ1-2; no firm D call. The V gene lost 2 bases and the J gene lost 1 base, with 11 bases spanning the gap. This CDR3 region has 15 residues. The V gene's germline CDR1 is KGHPV and CDR2 FQNQEV (reference sequence). The CDR3 sequence: CASSLTQGINSDYTF. The covered CDR3 bases are TGTGCCAGCAGTCTGACCCAAGGAATAAACTCCGACTACACC.

As regards this clone: The germline and genes are mouse ones. The sequence runs out 1 residue before the end of the CDR3; the remainder is reconstructed from the germline J gene. The chain joins TRBV3 to TRBJ2-3; 10 nucleotides line up with TRBD2. Germline V gene sequence: CDR1 SNHLY, CDR2 FYNGKV (reference sequence). CDR3 length: 15 amino acids. The V gene end was trimmed by 5 bases and the J gene end by 1 base; junction bases not matched to a gene: 3. The CDR3 is CASSRGTGGAETLYF. The sequenced CDR3 bases are TGTGCCAGCAGCCGGGGGACTGGGGGTGCAGAAACGCTGTAT.